This T cell receptor beta chain derives from a study of regulatory T cells in long-lasting Graves disease. Assembly of TCR beta libraries relied on iRepertoire HTBI primers together with Arm-PCR of CDR3 regions. TCRdb processed the multiplex PCR reads anew with MiXCR; each CDR3 protein has one entry. The table records over 250,000 distinct CDR3 sequences, 20% to 25% of them present only once. V was cut by 5 bases and J by 5 bases, with 19 bases left in between. The CDR3 runs to 14 residues. The V gene's germline CDR1 is DFQATT and CDR2 SNEGSKA (reference sequence). The time point: persistent/refractory GD, antithyroid drugs over 5 years with positive TRAb. RNA extracted from PBMCs served as the sequencing template. The table lists this clonotype with a few counts.

This TCR derives from a female donor with Graves disease. The chain links TRBV20-1 to TRBJ2-7; D remains unclear. The sequencing here drew on peripheral blood mononuclear cells (PBMCs), taken when the disease was refractory, from a patient treated with antithyroid drugs. The CDR3 reads CSALLPGMSDEQYF. The CDR3, as DNA: TGCAGTGCTCTTCTGCCGGGCATGTCTGACGAGCAGTACTTC.